This is a list of T cell receptor beta chains from one sample in a study of blood T cell repertoires in COVID-19. Profiling relied on immunoSEQ multiplex PCR, and the TCRdb table lists in-frame clones only, not all of them. The sample lists about 480,000 clones, 75% to 90% occurring once. What was sequenced was peripheral blood. These TCRs come from a man aged 18 to 35 with COVID-19, enrolled during active disease. The CDR3 runs from the conserved cysteine through the conserved F or W. The D gene is left open where the match is weak. Clone size is shown for a subset of rows, as once, few, many or a class of expanded clone.

v_call: TRBV29-1
clone_size: NA
d_call: TRBD2
j_call: TRBJ2-3
cdr3_aa: CSVGPLAGVGDTQYF
cdr3_nt: TGCAGCGTTGGTCCCCTAGCGGGGGTAGGAGATACGCAGTATTTT

v_call: TRBV11-2
clone_size: NA
d_call: TRBD1
j_call: TRBJ2-7
cdr3_aa: CASSLGTDGYEQYF
cdr3_nt: TGTGCCAGCAGCCTCGGGACAGATGGCTACGAGCAGTACTTC

v_call: TRBV5-1
clone_size: NA
d_call: NA
j_call: TRBJ1-3
cdr3_aa: CASSSGTVTGNTIYF
cdr3_nt: TGCGCCAGCAGCTCAGGCACCGTGACTGGAAACACCATATATTTT

v_call: TRBV6-1
clone_size: NA
d_call: NA
j_call: TRBJ1-5
cdr3_aa: CASSEEDRSGNQPQHF
cdr3_nt: TGTGCCAGCAGTGAAGAAGACAGGTCAGGCAATCAGCCCCAGCATTTT

v_call: TRBV19
clone_size: NA
d_call: NA
j_call: TRBJ1-1
cdr3_aa: CASSKRVSDTEAFF
cdr3_nt: TGTGCCAGTAGTAAGAGGGTTTCCGACACTGAAGCTTTCTTT

v_call: TRBV5-3
clone_size: NA
d_call: TRBD2
j_call: TRBJ2-5
cdr3_aa: CARSSRLAGGHQETQYF
cdr3_nt: TGTGCCAGAAGCTCGCGACTAGCGGGGGGGCATCAAGAGACCCAGTACTTC

v_call: TRBV5-6
clone_size: NA
d_call: NA
j_call: TRBJ2-3
cdr3_aa: CASSVQITDTQYF
cdr3_nt: TGTGCCAGCAGCGTTCAGATCACAGATACGCAGTATTTT

v_call: TRBV3-1/TRBV3-2
clone_size: NA
d_call: TRBD1
j_call: TRBJ2-4
cdr3_aa: CASSQDLQGASKNIQYF
cdr3_nt: TGTGCCAGCAGCCAAGATCTACAGGGGGCTTCCAAAAACATTCAGTACTTC

v_call: TRBV19
clone_size: NA
d_call: NA
j_call: TRBJ1-2
cdr3_aa: CASRKTGTTTFGYTF
cdr3_nt: TGTGCCAGTAGAAAAACCGGGACAACTACTTTTGGCTACACCTTC

v_call: TRBV2
clone_size: NA
d_call: NA
j_call: TRBJ2-3
cdr3_aa: CASSPFGSTDTQYF
cdr3_nt: TGTGCCAGCAGTCCGTTCGGTAGCACAGATACGCAGTATTTT

v_call: TRBV10-3
clone_size: few
d_call: NA
j_call: TRBJ1-6
cdr3_aa: CAISESSVSPLHF
cdr3_nt: TGTGCCATCAGTGAGTCGAGCGTGTCACCCCTCCACTTT

v_call: TRBV14
clone_size: NA
d_call: NA
j_call: TRBJ2-3
cdr3_aa: CASSDSWARDTQYF
cdr3_nt: TGTGCCAGCAGCGATTCTTGGGCGAGAGATACGCAGTATTTT

v_call: TRBV2
clone_size: once
d_call: TRBD1
j_call: TRBJ1-4
cdr3_aa: CASKRQGSSTNEKLFF
cdr3_nt: TGTGCCAGCAAACGACAGGGGTCATCAACTAATGAAAAACTGTTTTTT

v_call: TRBV19
clone_size: NA
d_call: TRBD2
j_call: TRBJ2-2
cdr3_aa: CASSLQTSGRPGELFF
cdr3_nt: TGTGCCAGTAGTCTCCAGACTAGCGGGAGGCCCGGGGAGCTGTTTTTT

v_call: TRBV19
clone_size: NA
d_call: NA
j_call: TRBJ1-2
cdr3_aa: CASSIVGTGRYGYTF
cdr3_nt: TGTGCCAGTAGTATAGTCGGAACAGGGCGTTATGGCTACACCTTC

v_call: TRBV30
clone_size: NA
d_call: NA
j_call: TRBJ2-1
cdr3_aa: CAFSGSYNEQFF
cdr3_nt: TGTGCCTTTAGCGGCTCCTACAATGAGCAGTTCTTC